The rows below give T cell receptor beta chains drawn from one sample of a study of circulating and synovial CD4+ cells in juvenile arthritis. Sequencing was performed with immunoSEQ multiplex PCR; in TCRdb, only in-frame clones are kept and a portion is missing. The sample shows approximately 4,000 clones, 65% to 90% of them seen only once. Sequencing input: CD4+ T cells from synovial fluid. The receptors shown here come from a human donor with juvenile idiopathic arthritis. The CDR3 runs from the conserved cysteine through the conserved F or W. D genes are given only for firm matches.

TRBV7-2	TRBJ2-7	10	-	TGTGCCAGCGGTCAGTACGAGCAGTACTTC	CASGQYEQYF
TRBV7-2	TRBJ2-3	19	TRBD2	TGTGCCAGCAGCCCAATCGCGCTCGGACTAGCGGGGCGCACAGATACGCAGTATTTT	CASSPIALGLAGRTDTQYF
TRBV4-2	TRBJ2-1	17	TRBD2	TGTGCCAGCAGCCAAGAGGGCGGGAGCTCCACCTACAATGAGCAGTTCTTC	CASSQEGGSSTYNEQFF
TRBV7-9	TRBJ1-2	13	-	TGTGCCAGCAGGGCCCGGGGAATCTATGGCTACACCTTC	CASRARGIYGYTF
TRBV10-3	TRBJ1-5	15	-	TGTGCCACCTCCTCTTCAGGGCCGAGCAATCAGCCCCAGCATTTT	CATSSSGPSNQPQHF
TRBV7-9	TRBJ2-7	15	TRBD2	TGTGCCAGCAGCTTATCTAGCGGGGGGACGAACGAGCAGTACTTC	CASSLSSGGTNEQYF
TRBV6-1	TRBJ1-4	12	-	TGTGCCAGCGAAAACCGCGGTGAAAAACTGTTTTTT	CASENRGEKLFF
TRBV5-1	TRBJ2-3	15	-	TGCGCCAGCAGCTTGCCCAGGGTAGACACAGATACGCAGTATTTT	CASSLPRVDTDTQYF
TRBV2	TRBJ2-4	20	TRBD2	TGTGCCAGCAGTGAAATAAGCTCTCCTAGCGGGGGGACAGCCAAAAACATTCAGTACTTC	CASSEISSPSGGTAKNIQYF
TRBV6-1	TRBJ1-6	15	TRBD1	TGTGCCAGCAGTGTGGACAGGGGAAATAATTCCCCCCTCCACTTT	CASSVDRGNNSPLHF
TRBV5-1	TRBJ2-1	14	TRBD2	TGCGCCAGCAGCTCGGGAGGGAGGAACAATGAGCAGTTCTTC	CASSSGGRNNEQFF